This record looks at one TCR beta chain sequence and its context. The entry originates in a study of blood T cell repertoires in COVID-19. Participants reported their clinical history, and cohort assignment relied on those reports. The protocol was immunoSEQ multiplex PCR, while the TCRdb copy is restricted to in-frame clones and leaves out a portion. The sample records more than 250,000 clones, 82% being singletons. From germline, CDR1 is GTSNPN and CDR2 SVGIG (reference sequence). Trimming shortened V by 2 bases and J by 1 base, and 11 bases separated the two germline ends. The CDR3 covers 14 residues.

V is TRBV30 and J is TRBJ1-1, with a possible D match to TRBD1 (5 bases). The sample was PBMCs or T cells enriched from blood (not recorded which). This receptor was obtained from a man aged 40-49 years who had been exposed to COVID-19. The CDR3 nucleotides read TGTGCCTGGAGTCCCCGGACACCGAACACTGAAGCTTTCTTT. This codes for CAWSPRTPNTEAFF.